Given below is one T cell receptor (beta chain) in context. Its antigen is unknown. Data came from immunoSEQ multiplex PCR; TCRdb stores just in-frame clones and leaves some out. The table includes millions of clones, 80% to 95% detected once. This sample is drawn from a study of shared clonotypes between healthy human individuals. Overall study findings and caveats: Shared clonotypes: approximately 5.3% naive CD4, about 3.5% naive CD8, about 2.5% memory CD4, 0.4% to 0.5% memory CD8.

Sequenced sample: naive CD4+ T cells from PBMCs. Described subset: CD45RA+ positively selected. This TCR derives from a man younger than 30 in good health. Some clones in this sample may be carry-over from other donors' samples.

The DNA of the CDR3 is TGTGCCAGCAGTTCGTACAGGAAAGTGGGCGAGCAGTACTTC. It yields the protein CASSSYRKVGEQYF. V usage is TRBV28 and J usage is TRBJ2-7; the D gene is possibly TRBD1 (5 bases). Trimming shortened V by 4 bases and J by 6 bases, and 16 bases separated the two germline ends. Germline CDR1 and CDR2: MDHEN and SYDVKM. The CDR3 length is 14 residues. The variable domain in full, completed from reference TRBV28 and TRBJ2-7, reads DVKVTQSSRYLVKRTGEKVFLECVQDMDHENMFWYRQDPGLGLRLIYFSYDVKMKEKGDIPEGYSVSREKKERFSLILESASTNQTSMYLCASSSYRKVGEQYFGPGTRLTVT.